Each of the 19 T cell receptor beta chains below was sequenced from the same sample in a study of early T cells in non-severe SARS-CoV-2 infection. TCRdb re-called the 5' RACE reads through MiXCR, storing one row per CDR3 protein. The table shows under 45,000 distinct CDR3 sequences, with approximately 8% occurring only once. Sequencing used whole blood, obtained at baseline. These receptors originate from an adult who was a healthcare worker with PCR-confirmed SARS-CoV-2 infection or an uninfected control (not recorded which).

This chain uses TRBV3-1 with TRBJ1-2, with 7 bases lining up with TRBD1. The germline CDR1 and CDR2 sequences are LGHDT and YNNKEL (reference sequence). The CDR3 sequence is 15 residues long. The junction had 10 bases not matched to a gene; V was cut back by 2 bases and J by 7 bases. CDR3: CASSQRTGPEFGYTF. The CDR3 DNA reads TGTGCCAGCAGCCAAAGGACAGGACCAGAGTTTGGCTACACCTTC.

This rearrangement joins TRBV28 to TRBJ2-7, with no clear D. The ends were cut back, 5 bases at V and 3 bases at J, with 17 bases in the middle. The CDR3 has 15 amino acids. Per germline, CDR1 MDHEN and CDR2 SYDVKM. The CDR3 protein is CASSIGDWRNYEQYF. For the CDR3, the DNA is TGTGCCAGCAGTATCGGCGATTGGAGAAACTACGAGCAGTACTTC.

This clonotype was seen ten or more times. This rearrangement joins TRBV20-1 to TRBJ2-7; 12 bases line up with TRBD1. The CDR3 consists of 14 residues. Losses at the gene ends were 5 bases for V and 5 bases for J; bases not matched to a gene: 7. Germline V CDR1 and CDR2: DFQATT, SNEGSKA (reference sequence). This chain's CDR3 is CSARDRGRRDEQYF. CDR3 in DNA: TGCAGTGCTCGGGACAGGGGGCGCAGGGACGAGCAGTACTTC.

This clonotype has just a few counts. An end of the junction differs from the germline gene, which may be a read error. The chain couples TRBV6-5 to TRBJ2-2; 7 bases map to TRBD2. The germline CDR1 and CDR2 sequences are MNHEY and SVGAGI. This CDR3 contains 13 residues. CDR3 DNA sequence: TGTGCCAGCTGGGAGGGGTGGACCGGGGAGCGGTTTTTT. Translated, it gives CASWEGWTGERFF.

As for this clonotype: Just one base apart from a much larger clone, this may be a read error. The gene calls are TRBV6-5 and TRBJ2-1; 11 positions agree with TRBD2. The CDR3 spans 14 residues. V was pared by 7 bases and J by 9 bases, with 8 bases of the junction left unmatched. Germline V gene sequence: CDR1 MNHEY, CDR2 SVGAGI. DNA for the CDR3: TGTGCCAGCATGATGCTAGCGGGAGGTGGTGAGCAGTTCTTC. Translated: CASMMLAGGGEQFF.

This clonotype has a count of ten or more. The gene calls are TRBV28 and TRBJ2-1, with D maybe TRBD2 (6 bases). V dropped 10 bases and J dropped 12 bases, with 16 bases sitting between them. The CDR3 is made up of 11 amino acids. CDR1 MDHEN and CDR2 SYDVKM come from the germline V gene. The CDR3 loop is CATGAGGRQFF. CDR3 DNA sequence: TGTGCCACCGGCGCCGGGGGTCGGCAGTTCTTC.

The chain couples TRBV29-1 to TRBJ2-1; 8 bases are shared with TRBD2. The V gene end was trimmed by 3 bases and the J gene end by 12 bases; junction bases not matched to a gene: 13. Germline V lookup: CDR1 SQVTM, CDR2 ANQGSEA. This CDR3 spans 14 amino acids. CDR3 in DNA: TGCAGCGTTGAGGGTAGCGGGACACCCAACGCGCAGTTCTTC. Residues: CSVEGSGTPNAQFF.

In this sample, this clonotype turned up many times. The chain uses TRBV7-6 and TRBJ1-5; TRBD1 matches at 8 bases. Per the germline V gene, CDR1 is SGHVS and CDR2 is FNYEAQ. The CDR3 length is 17 residues. Losses at the gene ends were 5 bases for V and 0 bases for J; bases not matched to a gene: 9. DNA of the CDR3: TGTGCCAGCAGCCCTGGACAGGGACTTTATAGCAATCAGCCCCAGCATTTT. It is translated as CASSPGQGLYSNQPQHF. Filled out from reference TRBV7-6 and TRBJ1-5, the complete variable domain reads GAGVSQSPRYKVTKRGQDVALRCDPISGHVSLYWYRQALGQGPEFLTYFNYEAQQDKSGLPNDRFSAERPEGSISTLTIQRTEQRDSAMYRCASSPGQGLYSNQPQHFGDGTRLSIL.

The sample holds many counts of this clonotype. This sequence joins TRBV5-1 and TRBJ2-5; TRBD2 matches 7 bases. Germline loops: CDR1 SGHRS, CDR2 YFSETQ. V lost 7 bases and J lost 4; bases outside the gene matches: 4. This CDR3 contains 12 residues. The CDR3 is CASRGEGETQYF. The CDR3 DNA sequence: TGCGCCAGCCGCGGGGAGGGAGAGACCCAGTACTTC.

The chain carries TRBV19 and TRBJ2-1; unclear D gene. There are 11 residues in the CDR3. V was pared by 1 base and J by 10 bases, with 5 bases between. Per germline, CDR1 LNHDA and CDR2 SQIVND (reference sequence). CDR3 nucleotides: TGTGCCAGTAGTATAGGGGGAGAGCAGTTCTTC. Translation: CASSIGGEQFF.

This clonotype was picked up many times. V gene TRBV11-2 combines with J gene TRBJ2-2, with a weak D call TRBD1 (5 bases). Germline-derived CDR1 and CDR2 are SGHAT and FQNNGV. V was trimmed by 5 bases and J by 0 bases, leaving 10 bases between them. CDR3 length equals 15 residues. This CDR3 reads CASSNVGANTGELFF. The CDR3 region has the DNA TGTGCCAGCAGCAACGTAGGGGCGAACACCGGGGAGCTGTTTTTT.

This clonotype was counted ten times or more. The chain employs TRBV12-3 or TRBV12-4 and TRBJ2-7; D may be TRBD2 (6 bases). The CDR3 spans 14 residues. V lost 7 bases and J lost 2, with 15 bases in between. The CDR3 DNA is TGTGCCAGCACCAGGGACTTCCGAGCCTACGAGCAGTACTTC. Residues: CASTRDFRAYEQYF.

This clonotype was seen only a few times. The gene calls are TRBV18 and TRBJ2-3; D is ambiguous. V was trimmed by 6 bases and J by 5 bases, leaving 12 bases between them. In germline, CDR1 is KGHSH, CDR2 LQKENI. The CDR3 is made up of 13 amino acids. The CDR3 is CASSQETGDTQYF. CDR3 DNA sequence: TGTGCCAGCTCCCAGGAGACCGGAGATACGCAGTATTTT.

The rearrangement uses TRBV4-1 and TRBJ2-7, with no clear D. The V end was cut by 0 bases, the J end by 4 bases, with 19 bases between. The CDR3 is 17 amino acids. Germline-derived CDR1 and CDR2 are MGHRA and YSYEKL. CDR3 coding DNA: TGCGCCAGCAGCCAAGAGAAAAAGAGTGACCGAATTTACGAGCAGTACTTC. Protein sequence: CASSQEKKSDRIYEQYF.

In its sample, this clonotype was seen many times. This rearrangement joins TRBV6-1 to TRBJ2-1, with 10 positions matching TRBD2. J gave up 7 bases and V 2 bases, and 2 bases lay outside the gene matches. Per germline, CDR1 MNHNS and CDR2 SASEGT. This CDR3 has 14 amino acids. Here the CDR3 DNA reads TGTGCCAGCAGTGAACTAGCGGGGGATAATGAGCAGTTCTTC. Translating it yields CASSELAGDNEQFF.

The sample holds many counts of this clonotype. The chain is built from TRBV15 and TRBJ2-3; TRBD2 agrees at 13 bases. The germline CDR1 and CDR2 sequences are LNHNV and YYDKDF (reference sequence). V was clipped by 3 bases and J by 9 bases; unmatched bases: 15. The CDR3 runs to 18 residues. The CDR3 nucleotides read TGTGCCACCAGCAGCGGATCCTTTACTAGCGGGGGGGCCGAGACGCAGTATTTT. Its translation: CATSSGSFTSGGAETQYF.

This clonotype was recorded many times. The chain carries TRBV6-1 and TRBJ2-3; 10 nucleotides align to TRBD2. Losses at the gene ends were 6 bases for V and 4 bases for J; bases not matched to a gene: 7. CDR3 size: 15 residues. CDR1 and CDR2 (germline): MNHNS, SASEGT. CDR3 amino acids: CASSASGGGSDTQYF. The CDR3 region has the DNA TGTGCCAGCAGCGCTAGCGGGGGAGGGTCAGATACGCAGTATTTT.

This clonotype was observed at least ten times. The rearrangement joins TRBV5-1 to TRBJ2-7; D is perhaps TRBD1 (6 bases). V was pared by 1 base and J by 3 bases, with 14 bases between. The germline V gene encodes CDR1 SGHRS and CDR2 YFSETQ. CDR3 length equals 15 residues. The CDR3 protein is CASSLQGGQGYEQYF. The CDR3 bases are TGCGCCAGCAGCTTGCAAGGGGGACAAGGCTACGAGCAGTACTTC.

J is TRBJ2-3 and V is TRBV6-1, with D perhaps TRBD1 or TRBD2 (5 bases each). Per germline, CDR1 MNHNS and CDR2 SASEGT. The CDR3 runs to 15 residues. Trimming shortened V by 7 bases and J by 0 bases, and 14 bases separated the two germline ends. CDR3 amino acids: CASNRDGLSTDTQYF. The CDR3 coding sequence is TGTGCCAGCAATCGGGACGGGCTAAGCACAGATACGCAGTATTTT.